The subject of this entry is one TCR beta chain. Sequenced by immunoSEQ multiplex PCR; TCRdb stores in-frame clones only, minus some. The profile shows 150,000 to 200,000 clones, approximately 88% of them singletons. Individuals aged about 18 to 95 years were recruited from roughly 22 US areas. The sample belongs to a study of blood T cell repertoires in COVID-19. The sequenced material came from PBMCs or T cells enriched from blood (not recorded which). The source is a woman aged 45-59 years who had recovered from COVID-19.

The CDR3 loop is CASSITGTGFRQPQHF. The CDR3 nucleotides are TGTGCCAGTAGTATAACCGGGACAGGGTTTCGTCAGCCCCAGCATTTT. V and J are TRBV19 and TRBJ1-5, with TRBD1 matching 9 bases. In germline, CDR1 is LNHDA, CDR2 SQIVND (reference sequence). Trimming cost V 2 bases and J 6 bases; bases outside gene matches: 8. This CDR3 is built from 16 residues.